The entry below describes one TCR beta chain. Trimming at V came to 4 bases and at J to 3 bases, leaving 5 bases not matched to a gene. Germline-derived CDR1 and CDR2 are KGHDR and SFDVKD. The CDR3 length is 16 residues. This sample stems from a study of blood T cell repertoires in COVID-19. The repertoire was sequenced with immunoSEQ multiplex PCR; TCRdb's copy has only in-frame clones and lacks some. The sample includes about 320,000 clones, roughly 90% of them seen just once. The clonotype was recovered from a man aged 55 to 70 who had recovered from COVID-19. The chain recombines TRBV24-1 with TRBJ2-2; 9 bases fit TRBD1. Sample: PBMCs or T cells enriched from blood (not recorded which). CDR3 in DNA: TGTGCCACCAGTGACCCGGACAGGGGAGACACCGGGGAGCTGTTTTTT. The encoded protein is CATSDPDRGDTGELFF.